These 10 T cell receptor beta chains were all obtained from the same sample, sequenced in a study of T cells in Graves' hyperthyroidism and ophthalmopathy. Using RNA transcripts as the source, TCR beta CDR3 regions were amplified. An initial round of RT-PCR targeting the TCR CDR3 relied on the HTBI primer set. TCRdb reprocessed the multiplex PCR reads with MiXCR, giving one entry per CDR3 protein. The sample has 550,000 to 850,000 distinct CDR3 sequences; about 19% are singletons. The source material was blood. These receptors were collected from a woman in her 50s with Graves' hyperthyroidism that later progressed to Graves' ophthalmopathy.

Ten or more counts support this clonotype. The chain recombines TRBV19 with TRBJ1-5, with unresolved D. The CDR3 contains 14 residues. Trimming removed 3 bases from V and 1 base from J, with 7 bases in between. Germline assignment: CDR1 LNHDA and CDR2 SQIVND (reference sequence). CDR3 protein: CASSIVQSNQPQHF. CDR3 nucleotide sequence: TGTGCCAGTAGTATTGTACAGAGCAATCAGCCCCAGCATTTT.

The CDR3 loop reads CSVEGKNYGYTF. The DNA of the CDR3 is TGCAGCGTTGAGGGGAAAAACTATGGCTACACCTTC. The V call is TRBV29-1, the J call TRBJ1-2; no reliable D call. Trimming removed 3 bases from V and 2 bases from J, with 7 bases in between. This CDR3 comprises 12 residues. The germline CDR1 and CDR2 sequences are SQVTM and ANQGSEA.

The CDR3 DNA reads as TGTGCCAGCAGCTTAGTCCCCGGGAGTAGCTCCTACAATGAGCAGTTCTTC. Translation: CASSLVPGSSSYNEQFF. The V call is TRBV7-2, the J call TRBJ2-1; D is perhaps TRBD2 (6 bases). Germline CDR1 reads SGHTA; CDR2 reads FQGNSA. The CDR3 is made up of 17 amino acids. The V end lost 1 base, the J end lost 0 bases, and 13 bases lay between the germline ends.

This clonotype has at least ten counts. The chain combines TRBV14 with TRBJ2-7; D may be TRBD1 or TRBD2 (5 bases each). This CDR3 is 16 amino acids long. CDR1 and CDR2 (germline): SGHDN, FVKESK. The V end lost 1 base, the J end lost 1 base, and 14 bases lay between the germline ends. The CDR3 DNA sequence: TGTGCCAGCAGCCAAGGTCTAGGGACCTGGTCCTACGAGCAGTACTTC. It translates to CASSQGLGTWSYEQYF.

This clonotype showed up just a few times. The germline gene is not matched at one end of the junction; a read error may be the cause. This chain connects TRBV20-1 to TRBJ1-2; a possible D gene is TRBD1 (6 bases). This CDR3 is 13 amino acids long. Germline assignment: CDR1 DFQATT and CDR2 SNEGSKA (reference sequence). The CDR3, as DNA: TGCAGTGCTAGAGAGGGGGCGGGGTATGGCCACACCTTC. Encoded protein: CSAREGAGYGHTF.

This chain connects TRBV5-6 to TRBJ2-5; D possibly corresponds to TRBD1 (6 bases). The germline CDR1 and CDR2 sequences are SGHDT and YYEEEE. Trimming shortened V by 2 bases and J by 2 bases, and 10 bases separated the two germline ends. The CDR3 spans 14 residues. DNA of the CDR3: TGTGCCAGCAGCTTCATAAGGGGGCAAGAGACCCAGTACTTC. Translating it yields CASSFIRGQETQYF. Based on the CDR3 plus reference TRBV5-6 and TRBJ2-5, the full variable domain is DAGVTQSPTHLIKTRGQQVTLRCSPKSGHDTVSWYQQALGQGPQFIFQYYEEEERQRGNFPDRFSGHQFPNYSSELNVNALLLGDSALYLCASSFIRGQETQYFGPGTRLLVL.

The chain joins TRBV27 to TRBJ1-1, with D unclear. The CDR3 totals 13 residues. V dropped 7 bases and J dropped 0 bases, with 9 bases sitting between them. CDR1 MNHEY and CDR2 SMNVEV come from the germline V gene (reference sequence). CDR3 residues: CASTNSLNTEAFF. The CDR3 DNA sequence: TGTGCCAGCACCAACAGCCTGAACACTGAAGCTTTCTTT.

The chain is built from TRBV10-3 and TRBJ2-5, with 8 bases that match TRBD2. J was trimmed by 1 base and V by 6 bases; bases with no gene match: 7. CDR1 and CDR2 (germline): ENHRY, SYGVKD. The CDR3 sequence is 15 residues long. The CDR3 sequence: CAISGGGGPQETQYF. The CDR3 DNA is TGTGCCATCAGCGGGGGGGGGGGGCCCCAAGAGACCCAGTACTTC.

This clonotype was seen repeatedly, ten times or more. Here the CDR3 reads CASSETGAVGTNTEAFF. The CDR3 DNA sequence: TGTGCCAGCAGTGAAACAGGGGCTGTGGGGACGAACACTGAAGCTTTCTTT. V gene TRBV6-1 combines with J gene TRBJ1-1; TRBD1 matches at 7 bases. Germline-derived CDR1 and CDR2 are MNHNS and SASEGT. The CDR3 consists of 17 residues. With 2 bases clipped from V and 1 base from J, the junction kept 10 bases outside the gene matches.

In this sample, this clonotype turned up many times. The chain recombines TRBV11-3 with TRBJ1-1; 10 nucleotides agree with TRBD1. The CDR3 extends over 15 amino acids. The junction had 4 bases not matched to a gene; V was cut back by 5 bases and J by 1 base. CDR1 is SGHNT and CDR2 is YENEEA in the germline V gene. The CDR3 reads CASSPGTGENTEAFF. The CDR3 nucleotides are TGTGCCAGCAGCCCTGGGACAGGGGAGAACACTGAAGCTTTCTTT.